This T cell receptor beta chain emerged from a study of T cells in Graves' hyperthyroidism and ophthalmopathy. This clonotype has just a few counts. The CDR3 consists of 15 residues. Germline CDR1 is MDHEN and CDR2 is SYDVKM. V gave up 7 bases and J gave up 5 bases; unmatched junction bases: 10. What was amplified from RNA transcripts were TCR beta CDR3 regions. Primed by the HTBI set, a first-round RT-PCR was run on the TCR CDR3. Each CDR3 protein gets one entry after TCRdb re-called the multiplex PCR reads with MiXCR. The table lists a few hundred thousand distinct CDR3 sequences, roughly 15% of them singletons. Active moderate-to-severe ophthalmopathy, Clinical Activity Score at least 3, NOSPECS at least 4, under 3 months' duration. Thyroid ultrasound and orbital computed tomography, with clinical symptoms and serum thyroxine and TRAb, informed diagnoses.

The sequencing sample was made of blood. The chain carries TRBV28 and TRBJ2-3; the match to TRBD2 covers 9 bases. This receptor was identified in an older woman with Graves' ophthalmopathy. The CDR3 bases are TGTGCCAGCACGACTAGCGGAGCCCCTCTAGATACGCAGTATTTT. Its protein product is CASTTSGAPLDTQYF.